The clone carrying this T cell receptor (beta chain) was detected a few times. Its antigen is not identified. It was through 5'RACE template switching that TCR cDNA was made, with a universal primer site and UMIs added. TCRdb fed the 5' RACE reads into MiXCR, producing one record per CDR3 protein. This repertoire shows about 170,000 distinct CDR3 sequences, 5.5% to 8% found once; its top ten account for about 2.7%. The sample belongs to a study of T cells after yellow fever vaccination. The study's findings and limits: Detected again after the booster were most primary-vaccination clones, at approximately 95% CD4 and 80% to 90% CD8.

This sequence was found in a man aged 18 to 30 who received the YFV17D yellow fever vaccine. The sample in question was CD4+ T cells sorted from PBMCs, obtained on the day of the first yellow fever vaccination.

The CDR3 is CASSFAPANYGYTF. The DNA for the CDR3 is TGTGCCAGCAGCTTCGCGCCAGCTAACTATGGCTACACCTTC. The chain joins TRBV7-2 to TRBJ1-2; D is unclear. The V and J ends lost 3 bases and 0 bases respectively, with 8 bases between them. The CDR3 is made up of 14 amino acids. In germline, CDR1 is SGHTA, CDR2 FQGNSA.